The sample holds many counts of the clone carrying this T cell receptor (beta chain). Its antigen remains unknown. A read error may produce the germline difference seen at one junction end. The sample comes from a study of T cell repertoires in cytomegalovirus infection. Across the whole study: Evidence of both CMV infection and a matching HLA type came from public TCR beta signatures. Study results and limitations: The ex vivo response was dominated by HLA-C-restricted CMV-specific TCR beta clonotypes. Cumulated frequencies of public TCR beta families served to identify carriers of CMV plus the relevant HLA.

TCRdb redid the calling of the reads with MiXCR, one entry per CDR3 protein. This sample carries approximately 190,000 distinct CDR3 sequences, 9.5% of them seen once, and the ten largest clones take around 4.4%. In germline, CDR1 is SGHTA, CDR2 FQGNSA. This CDR3 region has 12 residues. The receptor's source is a human donor in good health (CMV status not recorded). Some clones in this sample may be carry-over from other donors' samples. The chain couples TRBV7-2 to TRBJ2-3, with D perhaps assigned TRBD1 or TRBD2 (5 bases each). The sequenced sample was PBMCs. The CDR3 nucleotides read TGTGCCAGCAGCCCATCCGGGACCATTGAGGGTTTT. Protein: CASSPSGTIEGF. Full variable domain (rest looked up from reference TRBV7-2 and TRBJ2-3): GAGVSQSPSNKVTEKGKDVELRCDPISGHTALYWYRQSLGQGLEFLIYFQGNSAPDKSGLPSDRFSAERTGGSVSTLTIQRTQQEDSAVYLCASSPSGTIEGFGPGTRLTVL.